This TCR beta chain derives from a study of regulatory T cells in long-lasting Graves disease. Across the whole study: Newly diagnosed Graves' patients had under 3 months of antithyroid drugs. Study conclusions and caveats: Study was limited to peripheral blood, excluding thyroid tissue. Preferential use of TRBV28, TRBJ1-2 and TRBJ2-5 was seen in persistent disease.

CDR3-region Arm-PCR and iRepertoire HTBI primers produced the TCR beta libraries. TCRdb processed the multiplex PCR reads anew with MiXCR; each CDR3 protein has one entry. The data contain about 540,000 distinct CDR3 sequences, roughly 14% of them singletons. The CDR3 totals 17 residues. Germline assignment: CDR1 DFQATT and CDR2 SNEGSKA (reference sequence). V was shortened by 0 bases and J by 5 bases, with 23 bases between the two germline ends. This clonotype was observed a handful of times. Its antigen is unidentified. As to time point: newly diagnosed GD, antithyroid drugs for less than 3 months. TCR sequences were obtained from RNA taken from PBMCs. These data also featured in a second study, about T cells in Graves' hyperthyroidism and ophthalmopathy. That source notes: Criteria for exclusion of patients were uncontrolled infection, other autoimmune disease, pregnancy or lactation.

The chain joins TRBV20-1 to TRBJ2-7, with D perhaps given as TRBD1 or TRBD2 (6 bases each). This specimen consisted of peripheral blood mononuclear cells (PBMCs), obtained at new diagnosis, from a patient treated with antithyroid drugs. The sequence was obtained from a man aged 30 to 39 with Graves disease. The CDR3 loop reads CSARETGGTTIGHEQYF. The CDR3 DNA is TGCAGTGCTAGAGAAACGGGCGGGACAACCATCGGCCACGAGCAGTACTTC.